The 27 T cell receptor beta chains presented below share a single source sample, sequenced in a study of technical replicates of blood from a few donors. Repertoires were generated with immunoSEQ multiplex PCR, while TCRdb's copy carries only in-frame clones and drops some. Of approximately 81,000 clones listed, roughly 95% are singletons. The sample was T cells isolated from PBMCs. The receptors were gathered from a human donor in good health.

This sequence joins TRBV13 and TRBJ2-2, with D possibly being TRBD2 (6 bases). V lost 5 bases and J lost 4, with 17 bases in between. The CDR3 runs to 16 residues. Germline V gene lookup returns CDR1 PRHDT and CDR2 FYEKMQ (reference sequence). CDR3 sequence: CASSPTGTLITGELFF. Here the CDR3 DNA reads TGTGCCAGCAGCCCCACCGGGACTCTTATCACCGGGGAGCTGTTTTTT. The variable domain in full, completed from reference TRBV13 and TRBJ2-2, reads AAGVIQSPRHLIKEKRETATLKCYPIPRHDTVYWYQQGPGQDPQFLISFYEKMQSDKGSIPDRFSAQQFSDYHSELNMSSLELGDSALYFCASSPTGTLITGELFFGEGSRLTVL.

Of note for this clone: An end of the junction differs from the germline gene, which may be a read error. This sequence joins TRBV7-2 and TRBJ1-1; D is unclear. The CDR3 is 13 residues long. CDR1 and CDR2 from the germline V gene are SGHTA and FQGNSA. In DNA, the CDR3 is TGTGTCAGCAGCTTGACTGTGAACACTGAAGCTTTCTTT. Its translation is CVSSLTVNTEAFF. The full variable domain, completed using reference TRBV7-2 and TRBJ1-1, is GAGVSQSPSNKVTEKGKDVELRCDPISGHTALYWYRQSLGQGLEFLIYFQGNSAPDKSGLPSDRFSAERTGGSVSTLTIQRTQQEDSAVYLCVSSLTVNTEAFFGQGTRLTVV.

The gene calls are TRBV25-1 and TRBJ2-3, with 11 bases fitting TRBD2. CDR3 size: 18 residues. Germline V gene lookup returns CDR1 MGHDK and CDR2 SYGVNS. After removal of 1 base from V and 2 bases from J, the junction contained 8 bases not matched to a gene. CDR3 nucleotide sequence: TGTGCCAGCAGTGAATCCCACACTAGCGGGAGAGTCACAGATACGCAGTATTTT. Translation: CASSESHTSGRVTDTQYF.

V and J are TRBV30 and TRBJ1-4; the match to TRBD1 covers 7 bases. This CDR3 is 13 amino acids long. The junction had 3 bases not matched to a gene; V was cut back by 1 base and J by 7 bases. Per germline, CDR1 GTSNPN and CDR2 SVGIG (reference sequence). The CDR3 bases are TGTGCCTGGAGTGGAGGGGGCACTGAAAAACTGTTTTTT. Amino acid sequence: CAWSGGGTEKLFF.

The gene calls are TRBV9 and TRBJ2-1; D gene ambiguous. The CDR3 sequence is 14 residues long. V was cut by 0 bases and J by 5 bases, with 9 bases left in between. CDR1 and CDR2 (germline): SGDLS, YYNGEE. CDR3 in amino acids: CASSVARRDNEQFF. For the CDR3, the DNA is TGTGCCAGCAGCGTAGCTAGACGGGACAATGAGCAGTTCTTC.

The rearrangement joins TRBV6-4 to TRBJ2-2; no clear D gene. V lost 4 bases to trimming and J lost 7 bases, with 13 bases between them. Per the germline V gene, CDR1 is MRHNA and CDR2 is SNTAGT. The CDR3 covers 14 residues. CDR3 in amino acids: CASSANSRVGELFF. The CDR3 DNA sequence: TGTGCCAGCAGTGCCAACTCTCGGGTCGGGGAGCTGTTTTTT.

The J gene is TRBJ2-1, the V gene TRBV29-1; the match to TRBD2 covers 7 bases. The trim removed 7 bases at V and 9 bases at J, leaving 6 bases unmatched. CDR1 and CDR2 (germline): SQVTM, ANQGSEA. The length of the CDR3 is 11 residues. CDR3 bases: TGCAGCGCTGCGGGAGCTAGTGAGCAGTTCTTC. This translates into CSAAGASEQFF.

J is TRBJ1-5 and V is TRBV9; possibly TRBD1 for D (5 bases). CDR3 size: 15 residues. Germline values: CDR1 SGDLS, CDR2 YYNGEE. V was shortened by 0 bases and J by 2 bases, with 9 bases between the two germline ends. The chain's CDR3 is CASSVDGHGNQPQHF. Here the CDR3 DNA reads TGTGCCAGCAGCGTAGATGGACACGGCAATCAGCCCCAGCATTTT.

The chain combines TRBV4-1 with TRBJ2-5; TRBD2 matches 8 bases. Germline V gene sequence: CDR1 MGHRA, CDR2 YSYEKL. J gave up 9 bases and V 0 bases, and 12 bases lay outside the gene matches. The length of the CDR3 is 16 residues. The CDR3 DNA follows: TGCGCCAGCAGCCAAGACCGTCGGGAGGGGCGCTTTGCCCAGTACTTC. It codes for CASSQDRREGRFAQYF.

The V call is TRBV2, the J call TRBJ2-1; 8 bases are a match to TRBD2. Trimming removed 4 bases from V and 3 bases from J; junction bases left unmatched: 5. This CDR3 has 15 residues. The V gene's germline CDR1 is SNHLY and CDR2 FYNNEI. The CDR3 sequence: CASSAREGLYNEQFF. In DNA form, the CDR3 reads TGTGCCAGCAGTGCTCGGGAGGGCCTCTACAATGAGCAGTTCTTC.

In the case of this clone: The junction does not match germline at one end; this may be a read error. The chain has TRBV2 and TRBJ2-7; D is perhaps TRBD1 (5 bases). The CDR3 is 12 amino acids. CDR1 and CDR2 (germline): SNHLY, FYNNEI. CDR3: CASSVSGLERYF. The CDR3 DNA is TGTGCCAGCAGTGTGTCAGGGCTAGAGCGGTACTTC.

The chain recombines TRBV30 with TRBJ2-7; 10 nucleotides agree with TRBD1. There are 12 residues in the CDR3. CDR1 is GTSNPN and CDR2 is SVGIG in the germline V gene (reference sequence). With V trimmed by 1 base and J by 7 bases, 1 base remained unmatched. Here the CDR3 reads CAWSGGQGEQYF. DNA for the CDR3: TGTGCCTGGAGTGGGGGACAGGGGGAGCAGTACTTC.

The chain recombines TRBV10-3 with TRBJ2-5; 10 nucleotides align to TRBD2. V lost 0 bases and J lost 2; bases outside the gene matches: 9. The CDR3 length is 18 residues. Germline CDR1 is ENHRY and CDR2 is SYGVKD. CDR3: CAISESQREGRKQETQYF. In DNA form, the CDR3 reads TGTGCCATCAGTGAGTCTCAGCGGGAGGGCCGGAAGCAAGAGACCCAGTACTTC.

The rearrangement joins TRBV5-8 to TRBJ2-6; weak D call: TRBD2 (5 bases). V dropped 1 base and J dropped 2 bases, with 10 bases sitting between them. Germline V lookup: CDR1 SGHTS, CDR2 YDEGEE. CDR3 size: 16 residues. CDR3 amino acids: CASSLYFGAGANVLTF. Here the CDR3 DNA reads TGTGCCAGCAGCTTGTATTTCGGGGCTGGGGCCAACGTCCTGACTTTC.

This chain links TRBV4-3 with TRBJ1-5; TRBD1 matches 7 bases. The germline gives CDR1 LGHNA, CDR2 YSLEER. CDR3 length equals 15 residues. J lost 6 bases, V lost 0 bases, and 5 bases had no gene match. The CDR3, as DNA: TGCGCCAGCAGCCAAGATATCACAGGGGTTCAGCCCCAGCATTTT. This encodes CASSQDITGVQPQHF.

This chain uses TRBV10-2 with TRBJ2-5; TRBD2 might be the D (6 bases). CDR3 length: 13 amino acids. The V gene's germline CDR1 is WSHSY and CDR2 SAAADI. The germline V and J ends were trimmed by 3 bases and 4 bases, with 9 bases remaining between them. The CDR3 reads CASSDPGVETQYF. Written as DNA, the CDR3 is TGCGCCAGCAGTGATCCGGGAGTAGAGACCCAGTACTTC.

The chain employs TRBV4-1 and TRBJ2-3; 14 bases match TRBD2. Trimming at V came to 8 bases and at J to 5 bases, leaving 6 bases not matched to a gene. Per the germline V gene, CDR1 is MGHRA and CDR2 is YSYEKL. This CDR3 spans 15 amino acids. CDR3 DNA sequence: TGCGCCAGCTTTAGACTAGCGGGAGGGGTAGATACGCAGTATTTT. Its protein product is CASFRLAGGVDTQYF.

DNA for the CDR3: TGTGCCAGCAGCTTGACCTCAGGGGGACAGCGCTCCTACGAGCAGTACTTC. Amino acids: CASSLTSGGQRSYEQYF. V and J are TRBV7-2 and TRBJ2-7; the match to TRBD1 covers 7 bases. CDR3 size: 17 residues. J was trimmed by 0 bases and V by 3 bases; bases with no gene match: 11. Germline CDR1 SGHTA, CDR2 FQGNSA. Full variable domain (outside the CDR3, taken from reference TRBV7-2 and TRBJ2-7): GAGVSQSPSNKVTEKGKDVELRCDPISGHTALYWYRQSLGQGLEFLIYFQGNSAPDKSGLPSDRFSAERTGGSVSTLTIQRTQQEDSAVYLCASSLTSGGQRSYEQYFGPGTRLTVT.

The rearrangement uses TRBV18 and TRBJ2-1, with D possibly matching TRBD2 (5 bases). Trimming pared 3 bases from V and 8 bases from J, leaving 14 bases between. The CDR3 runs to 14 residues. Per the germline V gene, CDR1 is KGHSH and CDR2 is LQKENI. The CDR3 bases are TGTGCCAGCTCACCTTTCCTAGCCCTTGATGAGCAGTTCTTC. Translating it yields CASSPFLALDEQFF.

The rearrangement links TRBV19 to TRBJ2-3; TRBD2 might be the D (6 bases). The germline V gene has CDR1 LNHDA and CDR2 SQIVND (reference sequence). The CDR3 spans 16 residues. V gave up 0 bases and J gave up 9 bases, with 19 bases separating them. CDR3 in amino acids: CASSIDRGGEALTQYF. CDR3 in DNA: TGTGCCAGTAGTATAGATCGAGGAGGGGAAGCCTTAACGCAGTATTTT.

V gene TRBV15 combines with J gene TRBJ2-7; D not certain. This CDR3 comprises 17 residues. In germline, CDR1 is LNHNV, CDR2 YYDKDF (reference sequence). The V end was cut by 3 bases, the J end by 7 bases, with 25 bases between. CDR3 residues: CATSRITFGLPALEQYF. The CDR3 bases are TGTGCCACCAGCAGGATTACCTTTGGGCTGCCGGCTTTGGAGCAGTACTTC. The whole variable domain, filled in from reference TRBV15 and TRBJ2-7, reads DAMVIQNPRYQVTQFGKPVTLSCSQTLNHNVMYWYQQKSSQAPKLLFHYYDKDFNNEADTPDNFQSRRPNTSFCFLDIRSPGLGDTAMYLCATSRITFGLPALEQYFGPGTRLTVT.

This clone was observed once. In DNA, the CDR3 is TGTGCCAGCTCACCAGAGACAGGAGCTAACTATGGCTACACCTTC. It codes for CASSPETGANYGYTF. The gene calls are TRBV18 and TRBJ1-2; weak D call: TRBD1 (6 bases). This CDR3 has 15 residues. Between the trimmed V and J ends, which lost 2 bases and 0 bases, there was a span of 10 bases. The germline V gene has CDR1 KGHSH and CDR2 LQKENI.

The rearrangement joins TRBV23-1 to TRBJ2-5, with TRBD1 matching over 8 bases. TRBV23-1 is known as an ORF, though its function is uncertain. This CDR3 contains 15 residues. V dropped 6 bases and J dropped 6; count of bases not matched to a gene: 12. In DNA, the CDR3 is TGCGCCAGCAGCCGTAGACAGGGGCAGAGGAAGACCCAGTACTTC. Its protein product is CASSRRQGQRKTQYF.

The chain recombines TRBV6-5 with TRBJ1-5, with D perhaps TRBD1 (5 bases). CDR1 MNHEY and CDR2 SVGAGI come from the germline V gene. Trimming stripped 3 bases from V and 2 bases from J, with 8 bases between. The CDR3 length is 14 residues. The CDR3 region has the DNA TGTGCCAGCAGTTATATAGGGGGCAATCAGCCCCAGCATTTT. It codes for CASSYIGGNQPQHF.

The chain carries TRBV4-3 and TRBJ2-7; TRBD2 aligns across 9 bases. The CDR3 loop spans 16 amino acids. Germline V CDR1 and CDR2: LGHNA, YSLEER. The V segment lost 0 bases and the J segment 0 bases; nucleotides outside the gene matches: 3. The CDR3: CASSQERTSASYEQYF. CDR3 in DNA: TGCGCCAGCAGCCAAGAACGGACTAGCGCCTCCTACGAGCAGTACTTC.

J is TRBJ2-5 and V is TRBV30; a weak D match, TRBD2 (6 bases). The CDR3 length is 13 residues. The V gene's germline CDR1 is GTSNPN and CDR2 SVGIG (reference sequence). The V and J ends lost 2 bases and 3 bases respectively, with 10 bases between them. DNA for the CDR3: TGTGCCTGGAGTCTAGCGCTGAAAGAGACCCAGTACTTC. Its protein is CAWSLALKETQYF. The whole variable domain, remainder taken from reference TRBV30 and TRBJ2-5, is SQTIHQWPATLVQPVGSPLSLECTVEGTSNPNLYWYRQAAGRGLQLLFYSVGIGQISSEVPQNLSASRPQDRQFILSSKKLLLSDSGFYLCAWSLALKETQYFGPGTRLLVL.

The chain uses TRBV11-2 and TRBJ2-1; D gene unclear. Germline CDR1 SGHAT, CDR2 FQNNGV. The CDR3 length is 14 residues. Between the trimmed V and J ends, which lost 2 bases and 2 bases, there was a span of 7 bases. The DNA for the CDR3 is TGTGCCAGCAGCTTAACTCCACCCTACAATGAGCAGTTCTTC. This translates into CASSLTPPYNEQFF. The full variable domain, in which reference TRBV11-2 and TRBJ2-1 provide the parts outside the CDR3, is EAGVAQSPRYKIIEKRQSVAFWCNPISGHATLYWYQQILGQGPKLLIQFQNNGVVDDSQLPKDRFSAERLKGVDSTLKIQPAKLEDSAVYLCASSLTPPYNEQFFGPGTRLTVL.